The 9 T cell receptor beta chains below come from one sample, sequenced in a study of blood T cell repertoires in COVID-19. Generated by immunoSEQ multiplex PCR, the TCRdb table keeps only in-frame clones and is missing some. The repertoire holds about 140,000 clones, with about 80% as singletons. Sequenced material: peripheral blood. These receptors originate from a human donor in a cohort sampled during active COVID-19.

Details on this clone: One end of the junction fails to match germline, which may point to a read error. The sample contains more than one DNA sequence encoding this CDR3. The chain is built from TRBV7-2 and TRBJ2-7; possibly TRBD1 for D (5 bases). The CDR3 has 14 residues. Germline CDR1 and CDR2: SGHTA and FQGNSA. The CDR3 spells CASSLGQGIYEQYF. CDR3 DNA sequence: TGTGCCAGTAGCTTAGGGCAGGGTATCTACGAGCAGTACTTC.

This chain connects TRBV6-4 to TRBJ2-5; 9 nucleotides line up with TRBD1. Trimming took 6 bases from V and 0 from J; bases not matched to a gene: 5. Germline values: CDR1 MRHNA, CDR2 SNTAGT. The CDR3 covers 15 residues. Written as DNA, the CDR3 is TGTGCCAGCAGGGGCCGGGACAGGGACCAAGAGACCCAGTACTTC. Its protein product is CASRGRDRDQETQYF.

The chain couples TRBV13 to TRBJ2-2, with a possible D match to TRBD1 (6 bases). Looked up from germline, CDR1 is PRHDT and CDR2 is FYEKMQ (reference sequence). V was shortened by 3 bases and J by 5 bases, with 19 bases between the two germline ends. The CDR3 contains 17 residues. In nucleotides, the CDR3 is TGTGCCAGCAGCTTGCTGGCCAGGGGAAGCGGAACCGGGGAGCTGTTTTTT. It translates to CASSLLARGSGTGELFF.

J is TRBJ2-5 and V is TRBV5-8; D is uncertain. The CDR3 has 14 residues. Germline V gene lookup returns CDR1 SGHTS and CDR2 YDEGEE. Trimming removed 0 bases at V and 1 base at J, with 7 bases between. The CDR3 DNA reads TGTGCCAGCAGCTTGGACGGGTTCCAAGAGACCCAGTACTTC. Translated, it gives CASSLDGFQETQYF. Drawing the rest from reference TRBV5-8 and TRBJ2-5, the complete variable domain is EAGVTQSPTHLIKTRGQQATLRCSPISGHTSVYWYQQALGLGLQFLLWYDEGEERNRGNFPPRFSGRQFPNYSSELNVNALELEDSALYLCASSLDGFQETQYFGPGTRLLVL.

The chain carries TRBV19 and TRBJ1-2; 9 bases agree with TRBD1. This CDR3 spans 17 amino acids. Per the germline V gene, CDR1 is LNHDA and CDR2 is SQIVND (reference sequence). After removal of 5 bases from V and 0 bases from J, the junction contained 10 bases not matched to a gene. CDR3 amino acids: CASSHPGQGGANYGYTF. CDR3 nucleotide sequence: TGTGCCAGTAGTCACCCGGGACAGGGAGGGGCTAACTATGGCTACACCTTC.

The rearrangement uses TRBV3-1 (or the pseudogene TRBV3-2) and TRBJ2-7; 8 bases align to TRBD2. Germline CDR1 and CDR2: LGHDT and YNNKEL (reference sequence). V lost 8 bases, J lost 0 bases, and 3 bases stayed unmatched. The CDR3 is 13 amino acids. The CDR3, as DNA: TGTGCCAGCGGGCGGGGGGTCTCCTACGAGCAGTACTTC. Amino acid sequence: CASGRGVSYEQYF.

This chain joins TRBV9 and TRBJ2-5; 7 positions agree with TRBD1. Trimming removed 0 bases from V and 7 bases from J; junction bases left unmatched: 12. This CDR3 comprises 16 residues. From germline, CDR1 is SGDLS and CDR2 YYNGEE. The CDR3 loop is CASSVDSDRAGGTQYF. Here the CDR3 DNA reads TGTGCCAGCAGCGTAGATTCCGACAGGGCGGGTGGGACCCAGTACTTC.

This chain links TRBV15 with TRBJ2-5; possibly TRBD2 for D (7 bases). Germline values: CDR1 LNHNV, CDR2 YYDKDF (reference sequence). The CDR3 length is 16 residues. Trimming took 0 bases from V and 5 from J, leaving 16 bases between them. For the CDR3, the DNA is TGTGCCACCAGCAGAGATCTTGGGGGGGCCGGGGAGACCCAGTACTTC. Protein product: CATSRDLGGAGETQYF.

This rearrangement joins TRBV12-1 to TRBJ2-3; TRBD2, as called in the table, went unchecked against the DNA. TRBV12-1 is an annotated pseudogene. CDR3 length equals 15 residues. As DNA, the CDR3 is TGTGCCAGCAGCCCCTATCCGCCTGGCACAGATACGCAGTATTTT. Protein product: CASSPYPPGTDTQYF.